Presented here are 2 T cell receptor beta chains from one specimen sequenced in a study of blood T cell repertoires in COVID-19. Using immunoSEQ multiplex PCR, the repertoire was profiled, and TCRdb retains in-frame clones only, with some absent. The profile shows around 230,000 clones, roughly 88% of them singletons. The source material was peripheral blood. These receptors all stem from a man aged 30 to 45 who had recovered from COVID-19.

This clone showed up just a few times. The chain employs TRBV21-1 and TRBJ1-5. TRBV21-1 is assigned pseudogene status. The CDR3 runs 11 residues. CDR3 protein: CANYHHQPQHF. CDR3 DNA sequence: TGTGCCAACTACCACCATCAGCCCCAGCATTTT.

This clone was seen a single time. This rearrangement joins TRBV5-4 to TRBJ1-1; possible D gene TRBD1, 5 bases. In germline, CDR1 is SGHNT, CDR2 YYREEE (reference sequence). Trimming stripped 7 bases from V and 0 bases from J, with 22 bases between. This CDR3 spans 17 amino acids. CDR3 bases: TGTGCCAGCCGCCAGGGAGGTCCCCATTCCATGAACACTGAAGCTTTCTTT. Amino acids: CASRQGGPHSMNTEAFF. The variable domain in full, completed from reference TRBV5-4 and TRBJ1-1, reads ETGVTQSPTHLIKTRGQQVTLRCSSQSGHNTVSWYQQALGQGPQFIFQYYREEENGRGNFPPRFSGLQFPNYSSELNVNALELDDSALYLCASRQGGPHSMNTEAFFGQGTRLTVV.